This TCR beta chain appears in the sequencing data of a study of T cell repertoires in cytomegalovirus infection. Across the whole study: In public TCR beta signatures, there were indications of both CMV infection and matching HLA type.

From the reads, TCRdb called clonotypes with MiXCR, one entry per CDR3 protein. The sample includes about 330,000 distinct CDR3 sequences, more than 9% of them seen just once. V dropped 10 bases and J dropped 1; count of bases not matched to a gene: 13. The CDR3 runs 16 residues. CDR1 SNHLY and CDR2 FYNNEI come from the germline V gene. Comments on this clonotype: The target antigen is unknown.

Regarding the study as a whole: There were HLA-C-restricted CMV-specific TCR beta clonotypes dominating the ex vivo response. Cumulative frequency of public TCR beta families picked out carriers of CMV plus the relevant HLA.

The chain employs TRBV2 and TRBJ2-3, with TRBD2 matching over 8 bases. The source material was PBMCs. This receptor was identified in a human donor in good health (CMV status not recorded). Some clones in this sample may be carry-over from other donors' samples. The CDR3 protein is CATGPGLALRTDTQYF. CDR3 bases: TGTGCCACCGGCCCAGGACTAGCTCTACGCACAGATACGCAGTATTTT.